These 17 T cell receptor beta chains originate from one sample sequenced in a study of cytomegalovirus exposure and HLA in healthy donors. The PCR ran on 60 Vbeta and 13 Jbeta primers. Method: immunoSEQ multiplex PCR; TCRdb's copy keeps in-frame clones and lacks some. Of 80,000 to 100,000 clones in the sample, 70% to 85% were seen once. Input material: PBMCs. All receptors come from a man aged 30 to 45 in good health and CMV-seropositive.

This chain connects TRBV12-5 to TRBJ1-2, with TRBD1 matching over 8 bases. Trimming cost V 3 bases and J 3 bases; bases outside gene matches: 6. Germline values: CDR1 LGHNT, CDR2 FRNRAP. The CDR3 loop spans 15 amino acids. In nucleotides, the CDR3 is TGTGCTAGTGGTTTTGGAGGACAGGGTCACTATGGCTACACCTTC. Its protein is CASGFGGQGHYGYTF.

This clone was counted between two and nine times. The genes are TRBV28 and TRBJ1-5; the match to TRBD1 covers 7 bases. V gave up 5 bases and J gave up 1 base; unmatched junction bases: 5. This CDR3 has 15 residues. Germline V gene lookup returns CDR1 MDHEN and CDR2 SYDVKM. Here the CDR3 reads CASSPPGGSNQPQHF. In nucleotides, the CDR3 is TGTGCCAGCAGTCCCCCAGGGGGAAGCAATCAGCCCCAGCATTTT.

CDR3 bases: TGTGCCAGCACCGTCCCCACTAGCGGGAGATACAATGAGCAGTTCTTC. Amino acid sequence: CASTVPTSGRYNEQFF. This chain connects TRBV28 to TRBJ2-1; 11 bases are shared with TRBD2. With 7 bases clipped from V and 4 bases from J, the junction kept 9 bases outside the gene matches. This CDR3 comprises 16 residues. CDR1 is MDHEN and CDR2 is SYDVKM in the germline V gene.

The chain has TRBV5-1 and TRBJ2-1; possibly TRBD1 for D (5 bases). The CDR3 has 14 residues. The V end lost 4 bases, the J end lost 1 base, and 9 bases lay between the germline ends. The germline V gene encodes CDR1 SGHRS and CDR2 YFSETQ. In DNA form, the CDR3 reads TGCGCCAGCAGCGACGACAGATCCTACAATGAGCAGTTCTTC. It codes for CASSDDRSYNEQFF.

The chain has TRBV4-3 and TRBJ2-7, with a possible D match to TRBD2 (6 bases). CDR3 length: 16 amino acids. The germline CDR1 and CDR2 sequences are LGHNA and YSLEER. V lost 0 bases, J lost 2 bases, and 14 bases lay in between. The CDR3: CASSQDVPGETYEQYF. For the CDR3, the DNA is TGCGCCAGCAGCCAAGATGTTCCGGGGGAGACCTACGAGCAGTACTTC.

This clone was detected a few times. Additional DNA sequences in this sample encode the identical CDR3. This chain joins TRBV7-3 and TRBJ2-3, with 10 bases aligning to TRBD2. In germline, CDR1 is SGHTA, CDR2 FQGTGA. The CDR3 consists of 14 residues. V lost 6 bases, J lost 5 bases, and 5 bases stayed unmatched. The DNA for the CDR3 is TGTGCCAGCAGTTTAGCGGGAGGTCGAGATACGCAGTATTTT. This gives the protein CASSLAGGRDTQYF.

The V call is TRBV14, the J call TRBJ2-3; a weak D match, TRBD1 (6 bases). Per the germline V gene, CDR1 is SGHDN and CDR2 is FVKESK. CDR3 length: 16 amino acids. Deletions cut 0 bases from V and 4 bases from J, with 14 bases between. This chain's CDR3 is CASSQDPQGRPDTQYF. DNA of the CDR3: TGTGCCAGCAGCCAAGACCCACAGGGAAGGCCAGATACGCAGTATTTT.

This clone was seen just once. V usage is TRBV12-5 and J usage is TRBJ2-6; 8 bases are shared with TRBD1. In germline, CDR1 is LGHNT, CDR2 FRNRAP. The CDR3 consists of 21 residues. The J segment lost 1 base and the V segment lost 4 bases, leaving 18 bases of the junction unmatched. The CDR3 protein is CASGWGLKGQARGSGANVLTF. CDR3 nucleotide sequence: TGTGCTAGTGGTTGGGGCCTGAAGGGACAGGCGAGAGGGTCTGGGGCCAACGTCCTGACTTTC.

The rearrangement joins TRBV7-9 to TRBJ2-3, with D possibly TRBD2 on 7 matching bases. Germline CDR1 and CDR2: SEHNR and FQNEAQ (reference sequence). V dropped 6 bases and J dropped 4 bases, with 14 bases sitting between them. The length of the CDR3 is 14 residues. The CDR3 spells CASSGGASADTQYF. Written as DNA, the CDR3 is TGTGCCAGCAGTGGGGGGGCTAGCGCAGATACGCAGTATTTT.

In its sample, this clone was seen a few times. V usage is TRBV10-3 and J usage is TRBJ2-5; no definite D call. The CDR3 has 14 residues. The germline V gene has CDR1 ENHRY and CDR2 SYGVKD. The V end lost 2 bases, the J end lost 5 bases, and 12 bases lay between the germline ends. CDR3 nucleotides: TGTGCCATCAGTGAGACAGAAACTGGGGAGACCCAGTACTTC. Its protein product is CAISETETGETQYF.

This chain joins TRBV6-1 and TRBJ1-2, with D perhaps TRBD1 (6 bases). Germline assignment: CDR1 MNHNS and CDR2 SASEGT. The CDR3 extends over 15 amino acids. Trimming cost V 4 bases and J 4 bases, with 16 bases left between them. The CDR3 spells CASSAIYRASYGYTF. DNA for the CDR3: TGTGCCAGCAGTGCTATTTACAGGGCTAGCTATGGCTACACCTTC.

This chain connects TRBV7-2 to TRBJ2-5, with D perhaps matching TRBD2 (6 bases). From germline, CDR1 is SGHTA and CDR2 FQGNSA. The CDR3 sequence is 15 residues long. Trimming shortened V by 5 bases and J by 7 bases, and 20 bases separated the two germline ends. The CDR3 here is CASSPEGAGMGTQYF. CDR3 coding DNA: TGTGCCAGCAGCCCCGAAGGGGCGGGAATGGGGACCCAGTACTTC.

This clone appeared a few times. The chain carries TRBV10-2 and TRBJ1-1; no firm D call. Per germline, CDR1 WSHSY and CDR2 SAAADI. Trimming pared 3 bases from V and 4 bases from J, leaving 15 bases between. The CDR3 spans 15 residues. In nucleotides, the CDR3 is TGCGCCAGCAGTGACGTGAGCGGTCGGGGCACTGAAGCTTTCTTT. It translates to CASSDVSGRGTEAFF.

This chain links TRBV6-5 with TRBJ2-7, with 7 bases that match TRBD1. The germline V gene encodes CDR1 MNHEY and CDR2 SVGAGI. The V gene end was trimmed by 10 bases and the J gene end by 3 bases; junction bases not matched to a gene: 12. This CDR3 contains 14 residues. In DNA form, the CDR3 reads TGTGCCACCTTAAGTCCGACAGGGTTCTACGAGCAGTACTTC. Protein: CATLSPTGFYEQYF.

This chain uses TRBV19 with TRBJ1-2; TRBD1 matches 10 bases. The length of the CDR3 is 16 residues. V lost 3 bases, J lost 7 bases, and 11 bases stayed unmatched. CDR1 LNHDA and CDR2 SQIVND come from the germline V gene (reference sequence). The DNA for the CDR3 is TGTGCCAGTAGTATTCCCAACCGACAGGGGGCGAGTGGCTACACCTTC. This gives the protein CASSIPNRQGASGYTF.

The chain is built from TRBV29-1 and TRBJ1-2; possible D gene TRBD1, 6 bases. The ends were cut back, 2 bases at V and 5 bases at J, with 12 bases in the middle. Per germline, CDR1 SQVTM and CDR2 ANQGSEA. The CDR3 extends over 13 amino acids. Written as DNA, the CDR3 is TGCAGCGTTGAACTCGGGCAGGGGTATGGCTACACCTTC. It yields the protein CSVELGQGYGYTF.

This clone has just a few counts. The chain links TRBV2 to TRBJ1-1; TRBD1 might be the D (5 bases). The germline gives CDR1 SNHLY, CDR2 FYNNEI. V was clipped by 6 bases and J by 5 bases, with 13 bases between them. CDR3 size: 13 residues. The CDR3 loop is CASSGTEVTEAFF. CDR3 sequence (DNA): TGTGCCAGCAGCGGGACTGAAGTGACTGAAGCTTTCTTT.